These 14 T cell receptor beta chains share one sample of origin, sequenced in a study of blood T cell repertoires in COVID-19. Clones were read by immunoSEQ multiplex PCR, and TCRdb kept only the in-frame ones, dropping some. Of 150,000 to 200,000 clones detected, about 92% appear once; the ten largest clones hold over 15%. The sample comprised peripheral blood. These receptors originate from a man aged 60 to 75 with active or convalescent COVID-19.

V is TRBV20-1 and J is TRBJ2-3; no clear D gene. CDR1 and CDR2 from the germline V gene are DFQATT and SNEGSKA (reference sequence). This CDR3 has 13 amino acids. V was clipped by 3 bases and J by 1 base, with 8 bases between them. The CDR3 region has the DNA TGCAGTGCTAGTGGCCAGGGCACAGATACGCAGTATTTT. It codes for CSASGQGTDTQYF.

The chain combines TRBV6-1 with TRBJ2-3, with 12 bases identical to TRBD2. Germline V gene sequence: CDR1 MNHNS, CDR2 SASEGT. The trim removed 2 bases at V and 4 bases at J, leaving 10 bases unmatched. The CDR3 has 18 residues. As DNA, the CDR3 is TGTGCCAGCAGTGAAAGGGCTAGCGGGGGGGCCAGCGCAGATACGCAGTATTTT. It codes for CASSERASGGASADTQYF.

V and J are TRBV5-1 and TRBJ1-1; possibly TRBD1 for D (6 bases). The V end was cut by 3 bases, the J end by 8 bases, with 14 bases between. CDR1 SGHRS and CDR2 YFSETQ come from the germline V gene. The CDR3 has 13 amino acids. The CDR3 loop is CASSSTGLQEAFF. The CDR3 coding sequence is TGCGCCAGCAGCTCCACAGGGCTCCAGGAAGCTTTCTTT.

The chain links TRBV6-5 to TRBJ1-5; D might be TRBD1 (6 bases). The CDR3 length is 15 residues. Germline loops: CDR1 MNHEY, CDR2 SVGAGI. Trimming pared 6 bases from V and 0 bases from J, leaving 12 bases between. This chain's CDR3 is CASSLQGVSNQPQHF. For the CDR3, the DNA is TGTGCCAGCAGCCTACAGGGTGTTAGCAATCAGCCCCAGCATTTT.

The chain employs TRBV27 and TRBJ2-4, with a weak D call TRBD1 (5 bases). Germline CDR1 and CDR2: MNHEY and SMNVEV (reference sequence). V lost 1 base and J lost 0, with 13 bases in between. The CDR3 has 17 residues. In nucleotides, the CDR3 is TGTGCCAGCAGTTTATTCCGGACATGGGTAGCCAAAAACATTCAGTACTTC. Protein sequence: CASSLFRTWVAKNIQYF.

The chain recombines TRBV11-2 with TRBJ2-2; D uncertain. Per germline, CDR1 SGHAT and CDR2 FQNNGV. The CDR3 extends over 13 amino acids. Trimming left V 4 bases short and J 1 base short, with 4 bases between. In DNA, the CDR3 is TGTGCCAGCAGCTCCCAGAACACCGGGGAGCTGTTTTTT. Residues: CASSSQNTGELFF.

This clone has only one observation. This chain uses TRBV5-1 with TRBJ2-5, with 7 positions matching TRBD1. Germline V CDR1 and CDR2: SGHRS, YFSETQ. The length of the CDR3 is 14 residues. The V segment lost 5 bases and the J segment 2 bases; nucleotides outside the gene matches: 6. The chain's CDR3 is CASSSPGQQETQYF. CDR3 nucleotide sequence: TGCGCCAGCAGTTCACCGGGACAGCAAGAGACCCAGTACTTC.

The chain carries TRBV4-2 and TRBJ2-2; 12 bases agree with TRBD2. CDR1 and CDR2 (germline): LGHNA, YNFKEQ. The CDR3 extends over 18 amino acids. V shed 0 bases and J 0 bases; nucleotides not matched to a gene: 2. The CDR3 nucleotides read TGTGCCAGCAGCCAAGAGGCTAGCGGGGGGGCGAACACCGGGGAGCTGTTTTTT. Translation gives CASSQEASGGANTGELFF.

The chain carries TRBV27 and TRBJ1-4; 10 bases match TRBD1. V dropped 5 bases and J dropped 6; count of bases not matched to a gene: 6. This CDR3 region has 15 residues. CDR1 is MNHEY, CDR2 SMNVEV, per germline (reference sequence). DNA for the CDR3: TGTGCCAGCAGTCCGTGGACAGGGGGACATGAAAAACTGTTTTTT. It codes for CASSPWTGGHEKLFF.

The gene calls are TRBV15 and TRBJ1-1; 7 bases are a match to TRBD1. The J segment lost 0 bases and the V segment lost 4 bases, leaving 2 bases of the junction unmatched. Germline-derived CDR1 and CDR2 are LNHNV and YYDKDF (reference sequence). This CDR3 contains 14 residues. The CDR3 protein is CATSKGQMNTEAFF. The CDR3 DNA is TGTGCCACCAGCAAGGGACAGATGAACACTGAAGCTTTCTTT. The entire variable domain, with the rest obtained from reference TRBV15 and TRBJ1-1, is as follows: DAMVIQNPRYQVTQFGKPVTLSCSQTLNHNVMYWYQQKSSQAPKLLFHYYDKDFNNEADTPDNFQSRRPNTSFCFLDIRSPGLGDTAMYLCATSKGQMNTEAFFGQGTRLTVV.

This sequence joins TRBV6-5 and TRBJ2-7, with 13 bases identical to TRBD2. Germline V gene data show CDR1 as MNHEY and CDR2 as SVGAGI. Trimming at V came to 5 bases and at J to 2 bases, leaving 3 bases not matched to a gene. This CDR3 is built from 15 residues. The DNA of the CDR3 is TGTGCCAGCAGTCCAGGACTAGCGGGGGCCTACGAGCAGTACTTC. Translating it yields CASSPGLAGAYEQYF.

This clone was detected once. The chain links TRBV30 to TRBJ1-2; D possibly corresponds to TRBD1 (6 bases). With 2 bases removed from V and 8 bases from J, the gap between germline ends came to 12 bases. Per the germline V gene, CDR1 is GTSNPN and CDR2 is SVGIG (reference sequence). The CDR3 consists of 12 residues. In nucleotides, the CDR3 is TGTGCCTGGAGTCCAGGCAGGGGAGGCTACACCTTC. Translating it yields CAWSPGRGGYTF.

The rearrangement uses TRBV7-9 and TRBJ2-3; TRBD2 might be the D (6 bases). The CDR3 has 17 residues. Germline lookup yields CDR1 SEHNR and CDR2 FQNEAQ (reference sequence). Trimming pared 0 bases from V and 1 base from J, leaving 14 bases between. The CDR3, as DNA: TGTGCCAGCAGCTTAGCGCGAGCACTAGCTGGCACAGATACGCAGTATTTT. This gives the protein CASSLARALAGTDTQYF.

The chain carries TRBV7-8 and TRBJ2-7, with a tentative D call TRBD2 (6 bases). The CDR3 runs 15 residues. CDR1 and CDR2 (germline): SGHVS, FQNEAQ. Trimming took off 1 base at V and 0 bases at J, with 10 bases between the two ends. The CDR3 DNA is TGTGCCAGCAGCTTAGAACCGGGAGTCTCCTACGAGCAGTACTTC. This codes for CASSLEPGVSYEQYF.